These 10 T cell receptor beta chains were sequenced from one sample in a study of regulatory T cells in long-lasting Graves disease (dated by TCRdb to the early 2020s). What the time point label conveys for this sample: newly diagnosed GD, antithyroid drugs for less than 3 months. RNA was extracted from PBMCs in TRIzol for both TCR sequencing and RNA sequencing. Library method: multiplex PCR. The instrument given in TCRdb is Illumina HiSeq 4000. iRepertoire HTBI primers and Arm-PCR amplification of CDR3 regions were used to construct TCR beta libraries. TCRdb handled the public reads itself, with Q25 trimming in fastp and clone calling in MiXCR, and kept productive beta chains. Each record represents a unique CDR3 protein, reported with the most common genes and DNA among its rows. For this sample the table gives about 460,000 distinct CDR3 sequences, of which around 13% were detected only once. The top ten clonotypes cover approximately 17% of the sample.

These sequences were also reported in another study, on T cells in Graves' hyperthyroidism and ophthalmopathy.

Sequences were derived from peripheral blood mononuclear cells (PBMCs), sampled at new diagnosis, from a patient treated with antithyroid drugs. The receptors originated from a woman in her forties or fifties with Graves disease. Donor details come from another sample of the same person, matched by shared clones.

At least ten counts were recorded for this clonotype. The chain uses TRBV10-1 and TRBJ2-7; TRBD2 is a possible D gene (6 bases). Per germline, CDR1 WNHNN and CDR2 SYGVQD (reference sequence). The CDR3 contains 15 residues. Trimming cost V 1 base and J 2 bases, with 12 bases left between them. CDR3 residues: CASSEFRGSTYEQYF. The CDR3 DNA is TGCGCCAGCAGTGAGTTCCGGGGGTCTACCTACGAGCAGTACTTC.

The chain employs TRBV18 and TRBJ1-1; 7 nucleotides align to TRBD1. Per germline, CDR1 KGHSH and CDR2 LQKENI. The ends lost 4 bases at V and 4 bases at J; junction bases unmatched: 12. The CDR3 covers 16 residues. The CDR3 DNA sequence: TGTGCCAGCTCACTCCGACAGGGAGAATCTAGCACTGAAGCTTTCTTT. Protein sequence: CASSLRQGESSTEAFF.

In its sample, this clonotype was seen many times. The chain links TRBV28 to TRBJ1-2; 8 bases are shared with TRBD1. Looked up from germline, CDR1 is MDHEN and CDR2 is SYDVKM. The junction had 4 bases not matched to a gene; V was cut back by 10 bases and J by 3 bases. The length of the CDR3 is 12 residues. CDR3 in DNA: TGTGCCATACAGGGGGTCGACTATGGCTACACCTTC. Its translation is CAIQGVDYGYTF.

In this sample, this clonotype turned up many times. The V gene is TRBV2, the J gene TRBJ1-5; 7 nucleotides match TRBD1. Germline V gene lookup returns CDR1 SNHLY and CDR2 FYNNEI. The J segment lost 4 bases and the V segment lost 2 bases, leaving 14 bases of the junction unmatched. CDR3 length: 18 residues. CDR3 residues: CASSELFVSDRRNQPQHF. The CDR3 nucleotides are TGTGCCAGCAGTGAATTGTTTGTTTCGGACAGGCGGAATCAGCCCCAGCATTTT. The full variable domain, completed using reference TRBV2 and TRBJ1-5, is EPEVTQTPSHQVTQMGQEVILRCVPISNHLYFYWYRQILGQKVEFLVSFYNNEISEKSEIFDDQFSVERPDGSNFTLKIRSTKLEDSAMYFCASSELFVSDRRNQPQHFGDGTRLSIL.

This clonotype was detected ten times or more. This chain joins TRBV6-2 or TRBV6-3 and TRBJ1-1; weak D call: TRBD1 (6 bases). Between the trimmed V and J ends, which lost 6 bases and 1 base, there was a span of 18 bases. The CDR3 length is 16 residues. CDR1 MNHEY and CDR2 SVGEGT come from the germline V gene. The CDR3 region has the DNA TGTGCCAGCAGCAGATCACAGGGCTCGGGGAACACTGAAGCTTTCTTT. Translation gives CASSRSQGSGNTEAFF.

This clonotype was observed a few times. One end of the junction fails to match germline, which may point to a read error. V usage is TRBV5-1 and J usage is TRBJ1-5; 8 positions agree with TRBD1. Germline lookup yields CDR1 SGHRS and CDR2 YFSETQ. There are 13 residues in the CDR3. This CDR3 reads CASSTGGGQPQHF. The DNA of the CDR3 is TGTGCCAGCAGCACAGGGGGGGGTCAGCCCCAGCATTTT.

The chain uses TRBV18 and TRBJ2-5; D is unclear. Germline assignment: CDR1 KGHSH and CDR2 LQKENI. The CDR3 is 16 residues long. The V end was cut by 3 bases, the J end by 2 bases, with 16 bases between. The DNA of the CDR3 is TGTGCCAGCTCACCGGAAGGGAACTTCCCACAAGAGACCCAGTACTTC. Its translation: CASSPEGNFPQETQYF.

In this sample, this clonotype turned up many times. The chain couples TRBV2 to TRBJ2-1; D is perhaps TRBD2 (5 bases). V lost 7 bases and J 6 bases, leaving 10 bases between the germline ends. CDR3 length: 12 amino acids. Germline CDR1 SNHLY, CDR2 FYNNEI. The CDR3 DNA reads TGTGCCAGCACGCGGACTCGCAATGAGCAGTTCTTC. It encodes CASTRTRNEQFF.

This clonotype has a handful of counts. V and J are TRBV20-1 and TRBJ1-5; possibly TRBD1 for D (6 bases). V was clipped by 2 bases and J by 3 bases, with 14 bases between them. This CDR3 is built from 15 residues. Germline CDR1 DFQATT, CDR2 SNEGSKA (reference sequence). The chain's CDR3 is CSARRDTSPNQPQHF. DNA of the CDR3: TGCAGTGCTAGAAGGGACACCAGCCCCAATCAGCCCCAGCATTTT.

There are many counts of this clonotype. The chain carries TRBV10-3 and TRBJ2-1, with TRBD2 matching 15 bases. The CDR3 sequence is 17 residues long. Germline V lookup: CDR1 ENHRY, CDR2 SYGVKD. Trimming removed 6 bases from V and 7 bases from J; junction bases left unmatched: 10. CDR3 nucleotide sequence: TGTGCCATCAGCTCAGGACTAGCGGGAGGGCCAGGGAATGAGCAGTTCTTC. This gives the protein CAISSGLAGGPGNEQFF.